The rows below give T cell receptor beta chains drawn from one sample of a study of technical replicates of blood from a few donors. Generated by immunoSEQ multiplex PCR, the TCRdb table keeps only in-frame clones and is missing some. The sample includes about 70,000 clones, around 95% of them seen just once. Sequencing input: T cells isolated from PBMCs. Receptors were obtained from a human donor in good health. Both conserved end residues are part of each CDR3. Each record gives: D gene, clone size, V gene, CDR3 length, J gene, CDR3 protein, CDR3 DNA. The D gene is left open where the match is weak. Rows give clone size only sometimes, using once, few, many, or a class for an expanded clone.

NA	NA	TRBV9	15	TRBJ2-7	CASSGSRDSPYEQYF	TGTGCCAGCAGCGGGAGCCGGGACTCGCCCTACGAGCAGTACTTC
NA	NA	TRBV30	12	TRBJ2-5	CAWSAERETQYF	TGTGCCTGGAGTGCAGAGCGGGAGACCCAGTACTTC
NA	NA	TRBV9	13	TRBJ2-5	CASSVDREETQYF	TGTGCCAGCAGCGTAGACAGGGAAGAGACCCAGTACTTC
NA	NA	TRBV6-6	14	TRBJ2-5	CASSQQLYQETQYF	TGTGCCAGCAGCCAACAGTTGTACCAAGAGACCCAGTACTTC
TRBD2	NA	TRBV15	16	TRBJ2-1	CATSSSGTSEIFEQFF	TGTGCCACCAGCAGTTCCGGGACTAGCGAGATTTTTGAGCAGTTCTTC
NA	NA	TRBV19	13	TRBJ2-2	CASSPSLSGELFF	TGTGCCAGTAGTCCTTCTCTGTCCGGGGAGCTGTTTTTT
NA	NA	TRBV28	11	TRBJ2-5	CASSPRETQYF	TGTGCCAGCAGTCCACGGGAGACCCAGTACTTC
NA	NA	TRBV9	15	TRBJ1-1	CASSAGEATNTEAFF	TGTGCCAGCAGCGCGGGGGAGGCAACTAACACTGAAGCTTTCTTT
NA	once	TRBV19	14	TRBJ2-7	CASSPWVASWEQYF	TGTGCCAGTAGTCCATGGGTGGCTAGCTGGGAGCAGTACTTC
TRBD1	once	TRBV10-2	15	TRBJ2-1	CASSESQGALIKQFF	TGCGCCAGCAGTGAGTCCCAGGGGGCGCTTATTAAGCAGTTCTTC
TRBD1	NA	TRBV6-1	14	TRBJ2-7	CAGSRDRELIEQYF	TGTGCCGGAAGTAGGGACAGGGAATTAATCGAGCAGTACTTC
NA	NA	TRBV11-2	12	TRBJ2-5	CASCGVQETQYF	TGTGCCAGCTGCGGAGTCCAAGAGACCCAGTACTTC
NA	NA	TRBV6-5	14	TRBJ1-2	CASRLGESGYGYTF	TGTGCCAGCAGACTGGGTGAATCAGGCTATGGCTACACCTTC
NA	NA	TRBV18	13	TRBJ1-5	CASSPRGGQPQHF	TGTGCCAGCTCACCAAGAGGAGGGCAGCCCCAGCATTTT
NA	NA	TRBV10-3	16	TRBJ2-7	CAISPDSRGASYEQYF	TGTGCCATCAGCCCGGACAGCCGGGGGGCCTCCTACGAGCAGTACTTC
NA	NA	TRBV19	12	TRBJ2-3	CASSIVADTQYF	TGTGCCAGTAGTATTGTCGCAGATACGCAGTATTTT
NA	NA	TRBV7-6	15	TRBJ2-3	CASSPLGLVTDTQYF	TGTGCCAGCAGCCCCCTGGGGCTAGTCACAGATACGCAGTATTTT
TRBD1	once	TRBV19	17	TRBJ1-5	CASSAPTGSHSNQPQHF	TGTGCCAGTAGTGCCCCGACAGGGTCTCATAGCAATCAGCCCCAGCATTTT
NA	NA	TRBV10-2	13	TRBJ2-3	CASSLDSTYTQYF	TGCGCCAGCAGTTTGGACTCCACCTATACGCAGTATTTT
TRBD2	NA	TRBV19	15	TRBJ2-7	CASSKLAGVDYEQYF	TGTGCCAGTAGTAAACTAGCGGGTGTTGACTACGAGCAGTACTTC
NA	NA	TRBV11-3	11	TRBJ1-4	CASSGGGKLFF	TGTGCCAGCAGCGGGGGGGGAAAACTGTTTTTT
NA	NA	TRBV28	12	TRBJ1-1	CASSPIRVGAFF	TGTGCCAGCAGCCCGATCAGGGTTGGGGCTTTCTTT
TRBD1	once	TRBV7-2	16	TRBJ1-5	CASSLAQGAVGQPQHF	TGTGCCAGCAGCTTAGCCCAGGGGGCAGTAGGGCAGCCCCAGCATTTT
NA	NA	TRBV29-1	11	TRBJ2-7	CSALTVYEQYF	TGCAGCGCGTTGACAGTCTACGAGCAGTACTTC
TRBD1	once	TRBV19	13	TRBJ1-5	CASSRQGNQPQHF	TGTGCCAGTAGTAGACAGGGGAATCAGCCCCAGCATTTT
NA	NA	TRBV5-1	11	TRBJ2-7	CASSAYYEQYF	TGCGCCAGCAGCGCCTACTACGAGCAGTACTTC
TRBD2	NA	TRBV5-1	15	TRBJ2-5	CASSLASGPQETQYF	TGCGCCAGCAGCTTGGCTAGCGGGCCCCAAGAGACCCAGTACTTC
TRBD2	NA	TRBV9	16	TRBJ2-1	CASSVDPSGKVNEQFF	TGTGCCAGCAGCGTAGATCCTAGCGGGAAAGTCAATGAGCAGTTCTTC
NA	NA	TRBV30	12	TRBJ2-5	CAWSFPFETQYF	TGTGCCTGGAGTTTCCCTTTTGAGACCCAGTACTTC
NA	NA	TRBV5-6	15	TRBJ1-5	CASSREGRGTQPQHF	TGTGCCAGCAGCCGGGAGGGGCGGGGAACTCAGCCCCAGCATTTT
NA	once	TRBV28	14	TRBJ1-4	CASNKGPTNEKLFF	TGTGCCAGCAACAAGGGGCCAACTAATGAAAAACTGTTTTTT
NA	NA	TRBV6-5	13	TRBJ2-7	CASRGGASYEQYF	TGTGCCAGCAGGGGGGGGGCATCCTACGAGCAGTACTTC
TRBD1	NA	TRBV27	15	TRBJ1-4	CASSLGTVRREKLFF	TGTGCCAGCAGTTTAGGGACAGTAAGGCGAGAAAAACTGTTTTTT
NA	NA	TRBV25-1	14	TRBJ1-2	CASASSVGNYGYTF	TGTGCCAGCGCGTCCTCAGTGGGCAACTATGGCTACACCTTC
NA	NA	TRBV19	12	TRBJ1-2	CASSMITDGYTF	TGTGCCAGTAGTATGATAACAGATGGCTACACCTTC
TRBD2	NA	TRBV27	14	TRBJ2-7	CASSLSGSFDEQYF	TGTGCCAGCAGTTTAAGCGGGAGTTTCGACGAGCAGTACTTC
TRBD1	NA	TRBV6-5	12	TRBJ1-2	CASSRTGYGYTF	TGTGCCAGCTCCCGGACAGGCTATGGCTACACCTTC
NA	NA	TRBV6-1	15	TRBJ1-1	CASSELVREDTEAFF	TGTGCCAGCAGTGAACTGGTCAGGGAAGACACTGAAGCTTTCTTT
TRBD2	NA	TRBV7-9	17	TRBJ2-3	CASSFIPAGAPTDTQYF	TGTGCCAGCAGCTTTATACCAGCGGGGGCCCCCACAGATACGCAGTATTTT
TRBD2	NA	TRBV6-5	14	TRBJ2-7	CASSRTSGNYEQYF	TGTGCCAGCTCTCGGACTAGCGGGAACTACGAGCAGTACTTC
NA	NA	TRBV6-1	16	TRBJ2-6	CASSAPIGSGANVLTF	TGTGCCAGCAGTGCCCCGATCGGGTCTGGGGCCAACGTCCTGACTTTC
NA	NA	TRBV7-8	18	TRBJ2-1	CASSLTPSEPSSYNEQFF	TGTGCCAGCAGCTTAACCCCTAGTGAACCGAGCTCCTACAATGAGCAGTTCTTC
NA	NA	TRBV18	15	TRBJ2-7	CASSQLANPGVEQYF	TGTGCCAGCTCCCAATTAGCTAATCCAGGGGTAGAGCAGTACTTC
TRBD2	NA	TRBV4-2	16	TRBJ2-3	CASSYTSGAGGDTQYF	TGTGCCAGCAGCTATACTAGCGGAGCCGGGGGAGATACGCAGTATTTT
NA	NA	TRBV7-7	14	TRBJ2-7	CASSLGGLRDEQYF	TGTGCTAGCAGCTTAGGAGGACTAAGGGACGAGCAGTACTTC